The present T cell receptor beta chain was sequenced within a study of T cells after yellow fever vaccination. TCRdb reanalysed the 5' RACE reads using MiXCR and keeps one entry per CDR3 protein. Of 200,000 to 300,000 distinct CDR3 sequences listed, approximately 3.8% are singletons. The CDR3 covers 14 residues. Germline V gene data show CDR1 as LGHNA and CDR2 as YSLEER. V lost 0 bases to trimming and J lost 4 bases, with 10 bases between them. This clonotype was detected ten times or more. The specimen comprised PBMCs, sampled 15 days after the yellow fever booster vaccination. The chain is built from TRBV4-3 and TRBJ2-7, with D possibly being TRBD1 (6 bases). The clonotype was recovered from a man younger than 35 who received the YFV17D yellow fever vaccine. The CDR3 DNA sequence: TGCGCCAGCAGCCAAGACAGGGGAGAGTACGAGCAGTACTTC. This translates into CASSQDRGEYEQYF.